The 19 T cell receptor beta chains presented below share a single source sample, sequenced in a study of regulatory T cells in long-lasting Graves disease. TCR beta libraries were built with iRepertoire HTBI primers and Arm-PCR of CDR3 regions. TCRdb redid the calling of the multiplex PCR reads with MiXCR, one entry per CDR3 protein. The data contain about 540,000 distinct CDR3 sequences, approximately 12% of them singletons. The time point was: newly diagnosed GD, antithyroid drugs for less than 3 months. Researchers made the TCR library from RNA that was extracted from PBMCs. Another study also made use of these data, one on T cells in Graves' hyperthyroidism and ophthalmopathy.

Sequencing was performed on peripheral blood mononuclear cells (PBMCs), taken at new diagnosis, from a patient treated with antithyroid drugs. The receptors originated from a man aged 25 to 40 with Graves disease.

J is TRBJ1-1 and V is TRBV5-1, with 8 bases identical to TRBD1. V trimming: 6 bases; J trimming: 4 bases; junction bases outside the gene matches: 11. Germline CDR1 reads SGHRS; CDR2 reads YFSETQ. The CDR3 has 15 amino acids. The chain's CDR3 is CASNPYTGGGTEAFF. DNA for the CDR3: TGCGCCAGCAACCCCTATACAGGGGGGGGCACTGAAGCTTTCTTT.

The V call is TRBV19, the J call TRBJ2-5, with 9 bases lining up with TRBD2. Per germline, CDR1 LNHDA and CDR2 SQIVND (reference sequence). Unmatched junction bases numbered 3, after V lost 5 bases and J lost 5 bases. The CDR3 sequence is 13 residues long. The CDR3 sequence is CASSWSGRETQYF. The CDR3 nucleotides read TGTGCCAGTAGTTGGAGCGGGAGGGAGACCCAGTACTTC.

In this sample, this clonotype turned up many times. This chain links TRBV5-1 with TRBJ2-3; 11 bases align to TRBD2. With V trimmed by 4 bases and J by 2 bases, 3 bases remained unmatched. The CDR3 covers 15 residues. Germline values: CDR1 SGHRS, CDR2 YFSETQ. CDR3 loop: CASSPLAGVTDTQYF. For the CDR3, the DNA is TGCGCCAGCAGCCCACTAGCGGGAGTCACAGATACGCAGTATTTT.

This clonotype was observed at least ten times. The junction does not match germline at one end; this may be a read error. The V and J genes are TRBV28 and TRBJ2-2; D is possibly TRBD2 (6 bases). Per the germline V gene, CDR1 is MDHEN and CDR2 is SYDVKM. The CDR3 has 12 amino acids. The CDR3 DNA sequence: TGCCGGGGGTCCATTAACACCGGGGAGCTGTTTTTT. Translation: CRGSINTGELFF. Complete variable domain (other parts from reference TRBV28 and TRBJ2-2): DVKVTQSSRYLVKRTGEKVFLECVQDMDHENMFWYRQDPGLGLRLIYFSYDVKMKEKGDIPEGYSVSREKKERFSLILESASTNQTSMYLCRGSINTGELFFGEGSRLTVL.

The chain joins TRBV5-1 to TRBJ1-4, with a weak D call TRBD1 (6 bases). Germline V CDR1 and CDR2: SGHRS, YFSETQ. CDR3 length: 15 residues. The germline V and J ends were trimmed by 0 bases and 8 bases, with 14 bases remaining between them. CDR3 sequence reads: CASSLGASRGEKLFF. CDR3 DNA: TGCGCCAGCAGCTTGGGTGCTTCCAGGGGAGAAAAACTGTTTTTT.

This clonotype was counted at least ten times. The gene calls are TRBV11-2 and TRBJ2-1; no clear D gene. Per the germline V gene, CDR1 is SGHAT and CDR2 is FQNNGV. The CDR3 is 14 residues long. Trimming pared 2 bases from V and 10 bases from J, leaving 15 bases between. Here the CDR3 DNA reads TGTGCCAGCAGCTTATTAGCCACCTCCAAGGAGCAGTTCTTC. It codes for CASSLLATSKEQFF.

This clonotype was detected a few times. V and J are TRBV19 and TRBJ2-2, with 8 bases lining up with TRBD1. There are 15 residues in the CDR3. CDR1 is LNHDA and CDR2 is SQIVND in the germline V gene (reference sequence). V shed 8 bases, J shed 6 bases, and the junction held 11 bases outside the gene matches. CDR3 in DNA: TGTGCCAGTGGATCAGGGGGCTCAACCCCCGGGGAGCTGTTTTTT. This codes for CASGSGGSTPGELFF.

This clonotype was seen a few times. The chain is built from TRBV27 and TRBJ1-4; D uncertain. CDR3 length: 19 residues. Looked up from germline, CDR1 is MNHEY and CDR2 is SMNVEV (reference sequence). Trimming left V 5 bases short and J 0 bases short, with 22 bases between. Written as DNA, the CDR3 is TGTGCCAGCAGTAAGCCAAACGCCCCTCGCGGGGCAACTAATGAAAAACTGTTTTTT. Its translation is CASSKPNAPRGATNEKLFF.

The chain uses TRBV5-1 and TRBJ1-1; D might be TRBD1 (6 bases). This CDR3 is built from 13 residues. V dropped 4 bases and J dropped 1 base, with 8 bases sitting between them. In germline, CDR1 is SGHRS, CDR2 YFSETQ. The CDR3 loop is CASSTGWNTEAFF. The CDR3 DNA reads TGCGCCAGCAGCACAGGGTGGAACACTGAAGCTTTCTTT. Full variable domain (rest looked up from reference TRBV5-1 and TRBJ1-1): KAGVTQTPRYLIKTRGQQVTLSCSPISGHRSVSWYQQTPGQGLQFLFEYFSETQRNKGNFPGRFSGRQFSNSRSEMNVSTLELGDSALYLCASSTGWNTEAFFGQGTRLTVV.

This clonotype came up many times. This rearrangement joins TRBV10-1 to TRBJ2-5; 9 nucleotides line up with TRBD2. The CDR3 is made up of 18 amino acids. Germline trimming cut 7 bases from V and 1 base from J; bases unmatched to any gene: 16. Germline loops: CDR1 WNHNN, CDR2 SYGVQD (reference sequence). CDR3 DNA sequence: TGCGCCAGCAAAGGGGAGAGGGTGCTAGCGGGAACCCAAGAGACCCAGTACTTC. Its translation is CASKGERVLAGTQETQYF.

This clonotype was detected many times. This chain joins TRBV27 and TRBJ1-5; weak D call: TRBD1 (6 bases). The CDR3 loop spans 14 amino acids. V gave up 5 bases and J gave up 3 bases, with 11 bases separating them. Germline values: CDR1 MNHEY, CDR2 SMNVEV (reference sequence). The CDR3 sequence is CASSRHRDNQPQHF. The CDR3 DNA reads TGTGCCAGCAGTAGACACAGGGACAATCAGCCCCAGCATTTT.

The chain links TRBV28 to TRBJ2-7; TRBD2 matches at 8 bases. V trimming: 8 bases; J trimming: 6 bases; junction bases outside the gene matches: 12. Looked up from germline, CDR1 is MDHEN and CDR2 is SYDVKM. This CDR3 has 14 amino acids. The CDR3 sequence: CASRRGGNSVEQYF. CDR3 nucleotide sequence: TGTGCCAGCCGCCGGGGGGGTAATTCGGTCGAGCAGTACTTC.

This clonotype appeared many times. The chain couples TRBV11-2 to TRBJ2-2, with D perhaps matching TRBD2 (6 bases). Trimming pared 0 bases from V and 1 base from J, leaving 12 bases between. The CDR3 is made up of 17 amino acids. Germline V gene lookup returns CDR1 SGHAT and CDR2 FQNNGV. The CDR3 DNA is TGTGCCAGCAGCTTAGATGAGCTAGCGCGGAACACCGGGGAGCTGTTTTTT. It yields the protein CASSLDELARNTGELFF.

Ten or more counts support this clonotype. The chain combines TRBV10-2 with TRBJ2-7; 12 positions agree with TRBD2. This CDR3 is built from 16 residues. V gave up 6 bases and J gave up 4 bases; unmatched junction bases: 10. Germline V gene lookup returns CDR1 WSHSY and CDR2 SAAADI. The CDR3 spells CASRADWTSGIYEQYF. DNA for the CDR3: TGCGCCAGCAGAGCCGACTGGACTAGCGGGATATACGAGCAGTACTTC.

This clonotype occurred many times. The gene calls are TRBV2 and TRBJ2-7; no clear D gene. V dropped 5 bases and J dropped 3 bases, with 11 bases sitting between them. CDR1 is SNHLY and CDR2 is FYNNEI in the germline V gene. The CDR3 is 13 residues long. The CDR3 loop is CASSPDQVYEQYF. In DNA form, the CDR3 reads TGTGCCAGCAGTCCGGACCAGGTCTACGAGCAGTACTTC.

The sample holds one count of this clonotype. Given a much more abundant clone one base away, this may be a read error. The chain uses TRBV27 and TRBJ2-7, with 7 nucleotides matching TRBD1. From germline, CDR1 is MNHEY and CDR2 SMNVEV (reference sequence). The length of the CDR3 is 15 residues. V was clipped by 6 bases and J by 5 bases; unmatched bases: 13. CDR3 in amino acids: CASSVLYRGLDEQYF. CDR3 DNA: TGTGCCAGCAGCGTTCTATACAGGGGCCTCGACGAGCAGTACTTC.

The chain is built from TRBV29-1 and TRBJ2-7; weak D call: TRBD1 (5 bases). Germline V CDR1 and CDR2: SQVTM, ANQGSEA. Trimming left V 6 bases short and J 0 bases short, with 9 bases between. The CDR3 contains 12 residues. The chain's CDR3 is CSVIGASYEQYF. CDR3 coding DNA: TGCAGCGTCATAGGGGCCTCCTACGAGCAGTACTTC.

This clonotype was seen repeatedly, ten times or more. The chain links TRBV20-1 to TRBJ2-1; D remains ambiguous. The germline V and J ends were trimmed by 3 bases and 0 bases, with 15 bases remaining between them. Germline lookup yields CDR1 DFQATT and CDR2 SNEGSKA (reference sequence). This CDR3 spans 16 amino acids. The chain's CDR3 is CSARGSELSSYNEQFF. In DNA, the CDR3 is TGCAGTGCTAGGGGCAGCGAACTGAGCTCCTACAATGAGCAGTTCTTC.

This clonotype was detected ten times or more. This chain connects TRBV27 to TRBJ2-5; 13 nucleotides align to TRBD2. CDR3 length: 21 residues. Germline lookup yields CDR1 MNHEY and CDR2 SMNVEV (reference sequence). V was pared by 3 bases and J by 1 base, with 17 bases of the junction left unmatched. The CDR3 protein is CASSFQPSQGLAGRIQETQYF. The CDR3 DNA reads as TGTGCCAGCAGTTTCCAACCGAGCCAGGGACTAGCGGGAAGGATCCAAGAGACCCAGTACTTC.